Given below is one T cell receptor beta chain in context. This entry comes from a study of T cells in tumors after PD-1 blockade. The table came from immunoSEQ multiplex PCR; TCRdb's copy has only in-frame clones and leaves some out. The data contain roughly 48,000 clones, 65% to 85% of them seen just once; the ten biggest clones take up about 3.8%. The CDR3 has 12 residues. V lost 6 bases, J lost 6 bases, and 8 bases lay in between. The germline gives CDR1 LNHDA, CDR2 SQIVND (reference sequence). Input was 616 ng to 6,004 ng of genomic DNA from tumor or blood. This chain connects TRBV19 to TRBJ1-4, with D uncertain. The TCR sequence derives from a human donor with basal cell carcinoma. Sequenced material: PBMCs, taken before anti-PD-1 treatment. CDR3 protein: CASRGSYEKLFF. Written as DNA, the CDR3 is TGTGCCAGTAGGGGTTCTTATGAAAAACTGTTTTTT.